This TCR beta chain originates from a study of cytomegalovirus exposure and HLA in healthy donors. General study findings and limits: A later analysis linked 15,000 to 20,000 TCR beta sequences to HLA alleles at 0.05 false discovery rate.

The sample holds a few counts of this clone. Its antigen is as yet unknown. PCR was performed using 60 Vbeta and 13 Jbeta primers. TCRdb keeps only in-frame clones here, not all; method: immunoSEQ multiplex PCR. This repertoire shows about 140,000 clones, over 75% found once; its top ten account for 1.5% to 2%. Trimming stripped 1 base from V and 3 bases from J, with 13 bases between. The CDR3 spans 16 residues. CDR1 and CDR2 (germline): SGHVS, FQNEAQ. The genes are TRBV7-8 and TRBJ2-4, with D hard to call. The sample comprised PBMCs. The receptor was isolated from a man aged 40-55 years in good health and CMV-seronegative. The CDR3 DNA is TGTGCCAGCAGCTTAGGAGCTAGTGTAGGCAAAAACATTCAGTACTTC. This gives the protein CASSLGASVGKNIQYF.